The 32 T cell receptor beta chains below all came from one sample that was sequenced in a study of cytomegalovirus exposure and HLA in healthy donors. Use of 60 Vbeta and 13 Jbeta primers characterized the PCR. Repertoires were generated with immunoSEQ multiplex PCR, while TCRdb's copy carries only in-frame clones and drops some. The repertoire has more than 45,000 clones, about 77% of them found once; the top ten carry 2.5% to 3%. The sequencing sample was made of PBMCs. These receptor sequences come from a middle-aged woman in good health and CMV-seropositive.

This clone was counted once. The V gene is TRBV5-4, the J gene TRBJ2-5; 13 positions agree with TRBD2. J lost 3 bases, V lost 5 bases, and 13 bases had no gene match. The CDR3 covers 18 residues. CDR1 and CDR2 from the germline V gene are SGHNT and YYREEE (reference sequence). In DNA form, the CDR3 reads TGTGCCAGCAGAAGAGGGCGGGGGACTAGCGGGGTCGAAGAGACCCAGTACTTC. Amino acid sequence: CASRRGRGTSGVEETQYF.

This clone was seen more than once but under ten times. CDR3 amino acids: CASSPDGGGESTF. CDR3 nucleotide sequence: TGTGCCAGTAGTCCCGACGGGGGAGGGGAGAGCACCTTC. This chain connects TRBV19 to TRBJ1-2; the D gene is possibly TRBD1 (5 bases). Trimming pared 5 bases from V and 13 bases from J, leaving 20 bases between. Germline-derived CDR1 and CDR2 are LNHDA and SQIVND (reference sequence). The CDR3 is made up of 13 amino acids.

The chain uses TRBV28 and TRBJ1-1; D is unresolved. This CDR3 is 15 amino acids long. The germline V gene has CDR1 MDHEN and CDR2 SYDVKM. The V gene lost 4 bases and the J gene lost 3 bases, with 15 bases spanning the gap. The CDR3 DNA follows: TGTGCCAGCAGTTATCAGCCCGGGAGTTACACTGAAGCTTTCTTT. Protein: CASSYQPGSYTEAFF.

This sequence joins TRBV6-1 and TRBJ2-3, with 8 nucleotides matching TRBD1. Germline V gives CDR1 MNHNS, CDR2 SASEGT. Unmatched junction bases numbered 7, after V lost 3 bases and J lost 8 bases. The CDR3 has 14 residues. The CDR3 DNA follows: TGTGCCAGCAGTGACGGACAGGGAACGGTTACGCAGTATTTT. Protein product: CASSDGQGTVTQYF.

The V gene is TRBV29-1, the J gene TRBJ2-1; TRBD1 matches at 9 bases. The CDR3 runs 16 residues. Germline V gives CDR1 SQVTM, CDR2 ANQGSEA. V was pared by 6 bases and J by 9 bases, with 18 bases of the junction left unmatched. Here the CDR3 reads CSVRGTKQGAEGEQFF. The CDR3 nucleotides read TGCAGCGTGCGGGGTACAAAACAGGGGGCGGAGGGTGAGCAGTTCTTC.

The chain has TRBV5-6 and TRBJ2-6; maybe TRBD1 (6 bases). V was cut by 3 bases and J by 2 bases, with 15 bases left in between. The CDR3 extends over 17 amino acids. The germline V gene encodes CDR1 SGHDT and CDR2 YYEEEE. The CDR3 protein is CASSSGTTRTGANVLTF. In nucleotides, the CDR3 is TGTGCCAGCAGCTCAGGGACAACGAGGACTGGGGCCAACGTCCTGACTTTC.

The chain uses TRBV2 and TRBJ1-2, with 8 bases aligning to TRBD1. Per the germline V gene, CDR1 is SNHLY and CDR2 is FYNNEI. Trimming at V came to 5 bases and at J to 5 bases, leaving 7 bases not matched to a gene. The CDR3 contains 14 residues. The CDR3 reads CASSPGQVYYGYTF. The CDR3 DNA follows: TGTGCCAGCAGTCCGGGACAGGTCTATTATGGCTACACCTTC.

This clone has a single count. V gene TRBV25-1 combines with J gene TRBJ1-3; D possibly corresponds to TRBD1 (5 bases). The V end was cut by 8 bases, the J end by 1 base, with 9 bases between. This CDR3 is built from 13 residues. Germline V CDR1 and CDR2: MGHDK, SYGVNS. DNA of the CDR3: TGTGCCAGCCGCGACAGATCTGGAAACACCATATATTTT. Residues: CASRDRSGNTIYF.

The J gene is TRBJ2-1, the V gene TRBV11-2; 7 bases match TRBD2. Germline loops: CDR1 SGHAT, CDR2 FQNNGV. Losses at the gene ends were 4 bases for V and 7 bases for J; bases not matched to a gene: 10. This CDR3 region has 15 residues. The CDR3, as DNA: TGTGCCAGCAGCTCCGGGGGGTTGGTTTTAAATGAGCAGTTCTTC. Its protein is CASSSGGLVLNEQFF.

The CDR3, as DNA: TGTGCCAGCAGCGCACAGGGGGCTCACCGGAATGAGCAGTTCTTC. Translating it yields CASSAQGAHRNEQFF. The rearrangement joins TRBV9 to TRBJ2-1, with 9 bases fitting TRBD1. The J segment lost 7 bases and the V segment lost 3 bases, leaving 8 bases of the junction unmatched. This CDR3 region has 15 residues. CDR1 and CDR2 (germline): SGDLS, YYNGEE.

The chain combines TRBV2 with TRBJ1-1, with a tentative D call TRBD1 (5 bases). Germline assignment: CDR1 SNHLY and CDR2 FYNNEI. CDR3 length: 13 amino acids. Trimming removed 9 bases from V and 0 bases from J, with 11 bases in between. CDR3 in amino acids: CASKQALNTEAFF. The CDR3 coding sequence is TGTGCCAGTAAACAGGCCCTGAACACTGAAGCTTTCTTT.

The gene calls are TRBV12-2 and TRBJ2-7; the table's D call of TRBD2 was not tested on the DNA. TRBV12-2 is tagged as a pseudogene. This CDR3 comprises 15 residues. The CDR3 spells CASRLGKRSSYEQYF. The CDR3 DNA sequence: TGTGCAAGTCGCTTAGGAAAGCGGAGCTCCTACGAGCAGTACTTC.

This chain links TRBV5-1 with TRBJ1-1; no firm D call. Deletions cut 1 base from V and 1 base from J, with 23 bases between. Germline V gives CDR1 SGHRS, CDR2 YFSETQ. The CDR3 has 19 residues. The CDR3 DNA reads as TGCGCCAGCAGCTTGTCGGGTGGGAGGGCCAGCACTCCGAACACTGAAGCTTTCTTT. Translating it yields CASSLSGGRASTPNTEAFF.

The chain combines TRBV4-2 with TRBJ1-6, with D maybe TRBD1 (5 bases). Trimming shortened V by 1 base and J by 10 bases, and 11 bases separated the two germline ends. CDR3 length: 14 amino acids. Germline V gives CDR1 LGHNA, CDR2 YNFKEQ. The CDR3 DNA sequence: TGTGCCAGCAGCCAAGGGGACGGGAGGTCACCCCTCCACTTT. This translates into CASSQGDGRSPLHF.

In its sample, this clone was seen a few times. As DNA, the CDR3 is TGTGCCAGCAGTAGCGGGAGCTCTGGGGCCAACGTCCTGACTTTC. Translating it yields CASSSGSSGANVLTF. The rearrangement joins TRBV6-5 to TRBJ2-6; 8 nucleotides align to TRBD2. The CDR3 has 15 amino acids. Germline CDR1 MNHEY, CDR2 SVGAGI. After removal of 5 bases from V and 0 bases from J, the junction contained 0 bases not matched to a gene.

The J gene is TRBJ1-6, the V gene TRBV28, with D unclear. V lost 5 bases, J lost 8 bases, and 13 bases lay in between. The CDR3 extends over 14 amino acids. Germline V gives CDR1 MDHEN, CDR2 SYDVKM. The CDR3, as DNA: TGTGCCAGCAGTCCCGCACCCGGGGATTCACCCCTCCACTTT. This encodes CASSPAPGDSPLHF.

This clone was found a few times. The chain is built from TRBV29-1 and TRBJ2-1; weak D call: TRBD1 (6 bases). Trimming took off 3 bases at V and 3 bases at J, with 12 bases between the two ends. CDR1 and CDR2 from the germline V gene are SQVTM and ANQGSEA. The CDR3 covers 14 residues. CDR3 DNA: TGCAGCGTTGATTCAACAGGGCTCTACAATGAGCAGTTCTTC. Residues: CSVDSTGLYNEQFF.

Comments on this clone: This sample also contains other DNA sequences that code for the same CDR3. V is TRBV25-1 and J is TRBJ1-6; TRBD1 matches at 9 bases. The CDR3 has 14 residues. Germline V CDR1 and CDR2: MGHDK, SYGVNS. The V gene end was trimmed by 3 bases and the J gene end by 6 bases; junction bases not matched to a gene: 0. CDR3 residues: CASSEGQGNSPLHF. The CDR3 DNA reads TGTGCCAGCAGTGAGGGACAGGGTAATTCACCCCTCCACTTT.

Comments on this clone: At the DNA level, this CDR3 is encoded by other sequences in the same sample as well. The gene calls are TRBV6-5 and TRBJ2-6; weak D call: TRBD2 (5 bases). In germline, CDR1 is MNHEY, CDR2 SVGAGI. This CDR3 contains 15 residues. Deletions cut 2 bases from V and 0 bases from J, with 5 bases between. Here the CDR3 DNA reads TGTGCCAGCAGTTACGCGGGCTCTGGGGCCAACGTCCTGACTTTC. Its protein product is CASSYAGSGANVLTF.

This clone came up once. The CDR3 reads CASSQDFGTGRYGYTF. The CDR3, as DNA: TGTGCCAGCAGCCAAGATTTCGGGACAGGGCGCTATGGCTACACCTTC. V and J are TRBV4-2 and TRBJ1-2; the match to TRBD1 covers 9 bases. The CDR3 consists of 16 residues. J gave up 4 bases and V 0 bases, and 6 bases lay outside the gene matches. Germline CDR1 and CDR2: LGHNA and YNFKEQ.

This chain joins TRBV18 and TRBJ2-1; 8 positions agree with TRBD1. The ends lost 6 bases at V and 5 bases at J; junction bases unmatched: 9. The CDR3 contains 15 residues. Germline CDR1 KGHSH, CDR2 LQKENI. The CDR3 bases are TGTGCCAGCTCGATGACGGGACAGGACCACAATGAGCAGTTCTTC. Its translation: CASSMTGQDHNEQFF.

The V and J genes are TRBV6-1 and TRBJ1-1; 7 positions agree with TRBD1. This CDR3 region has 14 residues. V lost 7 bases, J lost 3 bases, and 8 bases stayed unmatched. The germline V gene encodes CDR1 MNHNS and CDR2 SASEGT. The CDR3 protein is CASTRDRADTEAFF. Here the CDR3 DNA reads TGTGCCAGCACCCGCGACAGGGCGGACACTGAAGCTTTCTTT.

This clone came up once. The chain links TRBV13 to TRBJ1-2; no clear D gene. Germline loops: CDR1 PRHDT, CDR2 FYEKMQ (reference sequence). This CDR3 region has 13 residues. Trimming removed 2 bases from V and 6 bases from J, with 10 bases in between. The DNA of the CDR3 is TGTGCCAGCAGCTTACGCGGGTCCGATGGCTACACCTTC. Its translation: CASSLRGSDGYTF.

The CDR3 protein is CASSQVSLRSGHNSPLHF. For the CDR3, the DNA is TGCGCCAGCAGCCAAGTCTCTCTCCGGAGTGGTCATAATTCACCCCTCCACTTT. The V call is TRBV4-3, the J call TRBJ1-6; D is unresolved. V was cut by 1 base and J by 5 bases, with 18 bases left in between. The CDR3 sequence is 18 residues long. CDR1 LGHNA and CDR2 YSLEER come from the germline V gene.

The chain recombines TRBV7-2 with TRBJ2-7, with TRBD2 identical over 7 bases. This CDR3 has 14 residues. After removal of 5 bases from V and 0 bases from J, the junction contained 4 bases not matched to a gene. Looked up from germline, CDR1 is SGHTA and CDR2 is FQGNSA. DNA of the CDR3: TGTGCCAGCAGCCCCACTAGCGACTCCTACGAGCAGTACTTC. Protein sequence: CASSPTSDSYEQYF.

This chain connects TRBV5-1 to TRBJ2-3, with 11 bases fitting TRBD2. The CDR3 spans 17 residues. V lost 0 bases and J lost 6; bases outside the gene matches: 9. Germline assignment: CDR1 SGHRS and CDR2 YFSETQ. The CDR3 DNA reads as TGCGCCAGCAGCTTGGTGGAGAGACTAGCGGGATTTGATACGCAGTATTTT. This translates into CASSLVERLAGFDTQYF.

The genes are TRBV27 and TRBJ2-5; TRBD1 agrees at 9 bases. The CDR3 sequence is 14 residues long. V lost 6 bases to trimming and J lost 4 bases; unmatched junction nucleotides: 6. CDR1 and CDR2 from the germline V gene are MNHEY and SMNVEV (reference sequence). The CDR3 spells CASSYTGGGETQYF. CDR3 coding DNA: TGTGCCAGCAGCTATACAGGGGGCGGAGAGACCCAGTACTTC.

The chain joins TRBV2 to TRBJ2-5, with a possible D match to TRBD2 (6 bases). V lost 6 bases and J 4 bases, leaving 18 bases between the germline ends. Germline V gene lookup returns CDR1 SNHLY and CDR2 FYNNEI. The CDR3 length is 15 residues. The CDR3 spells CASSAGLGDGETQYF. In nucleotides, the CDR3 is TGTGCCAGCAGCGCGGGACTCGGGGATGGAGAGACCCAGTACTTC.

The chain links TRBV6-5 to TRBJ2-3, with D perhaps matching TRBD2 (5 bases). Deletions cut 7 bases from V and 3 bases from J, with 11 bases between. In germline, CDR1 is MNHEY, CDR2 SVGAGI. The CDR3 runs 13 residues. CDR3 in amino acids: CASKRGGTDTQYF. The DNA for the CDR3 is TGTGCCAGCAAACGGGGTGGGACAGATACGCAGTATTTT.

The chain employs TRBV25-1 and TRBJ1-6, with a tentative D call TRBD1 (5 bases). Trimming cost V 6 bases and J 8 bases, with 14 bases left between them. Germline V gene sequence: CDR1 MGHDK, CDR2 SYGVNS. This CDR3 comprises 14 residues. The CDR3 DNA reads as TGTGCCAGCAGGGGGCCTAGTTACGATTCACCCCTCCACTTT. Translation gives CASRGPSYDSPLHF.

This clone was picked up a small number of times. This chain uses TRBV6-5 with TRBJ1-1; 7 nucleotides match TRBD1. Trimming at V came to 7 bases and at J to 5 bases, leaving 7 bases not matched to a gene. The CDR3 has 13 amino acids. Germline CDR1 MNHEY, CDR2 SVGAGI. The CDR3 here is CASNSTGYTEAFF. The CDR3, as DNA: TGTGCCAGCAATTCGACAGGGTATACTGAAGCTTTCTTT.

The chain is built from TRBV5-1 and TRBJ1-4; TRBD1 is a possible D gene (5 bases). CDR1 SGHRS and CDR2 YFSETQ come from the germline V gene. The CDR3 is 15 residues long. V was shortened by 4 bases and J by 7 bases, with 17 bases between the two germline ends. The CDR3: CASSPLQAVAEKLFF. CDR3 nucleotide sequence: TGCGCCAGCAGCCCCTTACAGGCAGTTGCTGAAAAACTGTTTTTT.